Detailed here is one T cell receptor beta chain. This entry belongs to a study of human T cells and chemical hapten exposure. Time point meaning: patch test 1, 2 weeks after DPC sensitization. Treatment reported: therapeutic diphenylcyclopropenone sensitization with weekly scalp DPC. Unique molecular identifiers were affixed to discrete cDNA molecules within the library. MiXCR, run by TCRdb on the RACE reads, gives a single entry per CDR3 protein. This table has about 81,000 distinct CDR3 sequences, 7.5% to 9.5% appearing once. The CDR3 has 17 amino acids. The ends were cut back, 8 bases at V and 3 bases at J, with 26 bases in the middle. CDR1 is GTSNPN and CDR2 is SVGIG in the germline V gene (reference sequence).

Sequencing used whole blood, obtained in connection with sensitization to the hapten diphenylcyclopropenone (DPC). The receptor comes from a woman in her thirties with alopecia areata. Some clones in this sample may be carry-over from other donors' samples. The rearrangement joins TRBV30 to TRBJ2-1; D is possibly TRBD2 (6 bases). The CDR3 protein is CAREVSLLGSGYNEQFF. Written as DNA, the CDR3 is TGTGCCAGGGAGGTATCTTTATTGGGGTCCGGCTACAATGAGCAGTTCTTC.